In this sample, the clone carrying this TCR beta chain turned up a few times. These data originate in a study of blood T cell repertoires in COVID-19. Study context: PBMCs, B-cell-depleted T cells, or T cells provided the cDNA or gDNA that made up the material.

Generated by immunoSEQ multiplex PCR, the TCRdb table keeps only in-frame clones and is missing some. The sample includes approximately 77,000 clones, more than 80% of them seen just once. The CDR3 runs 12 residues. The germline gives CDR1 LNHDA, CDR2 SQIVND (reference sequence). The V gene lost 6 bases and the J gene lost 6 bases, with 8 bases spanning the gap. Source material: peripheral blood. The TCR was taken from a woman in her seventies with acute or convalescent COVID-19. The chain carries TRBV19 and TRBJ2-2, with D possibly TRBD1 on 5 matching bases. CDR3 residues: CASRLGAGELFF. CDR3 in DNA: TGTGCCAGTAGATTAGGGGCCGGGGAGCTGTTTTTT.